This T cell receptor beta chain was sequenced during a study of blood T cell repertoires in COVID-19. Study in general: Donors in the United States, Italy and Spain gave samples during acute or convalescent COVID-19.

The CDR3 extends over 16 amino acids. CDR1 is MNHEY and CDR2 is SVGAGI in the germline V gene. The V end was cut by 4 bases, the J end by 1 base, with 15 bases between. This clone was detected only once. The protocol was immunoSEQ multiplex PCR, while the TCRdb copy is restricted to in-frame clones and leaves out a portion. Of more than 95,000 clones listed, roughly 88% are singletons. The sample was peripheral blood. This chain links TRBV6-5 with TRBJ2-3; a possible D gene is TRBD2 (6 bases). This sequence originates from a human donor in a cohort sampled during active COVID-19. CDR3 DNA sequence: TGTGCCAGCAGTTCCTCGGACGGGGGACGCACAGATACGCAGTATTTT. It encodes CASSSSDGGRTDTQYF.